This TCR beta chain appears in the sequencing data of a study of cytomegalovirus exposure and HLA in healthy donors. About the study: Earlier work reported 100 million or so unique TCR beta sequences from about 180 million T cells.

Primers for the PCR totalled 60 Vbeta and 13 Jbeta. Method: immunoSEQ multiplex PCR; TCRdb's copy keeps in-frame clones and lacks some. The sample records about 110,000 clones, roughly 80% being singletons. Notes on the study in general: Follow-up analysis later connected one missense variant in DCLRE1C with trimming of TCR beta V- and J-genes. A later analysis found common viral pathogens apparently linked to several of the most significant clusters.

All donors participated as healthy donors of bone marrow. Regarding this clone: Its antigen remains unknown.

Input material: PBMCs. The receptor's source is a female donor in good health and CMV-seropositive.

CDR3 sequence reads: CASSYRGPNTGELFF. The CDR3 nucleotides read TGTGCCAGCAGTTACAGGGGGCCGAACACCGGGGAGCTGTTTTTT. The V gene is TRBV6-5, the J gene TRBJ2-2; 7 bases match TRBD1. V gave up 2 bases and J gave up 0 bases; unmatched junction bases: 0. The CDR3 extends over 15 amino acids. Germline CDR1 is MNHEY and CDR2 is SVGAGI.